The clone carrying this T cell receptor beta chain appeared a few times. The data originate from a study of shared clonotypes between healthy human individuals. Study-level background: The study used three CD4 naive, three CD4 memory, two CD8 naive and one CD8 memory plate per donor.

Each of the donors was a healthy adult who was HIV-negative and had not had a recent acute infection or vaccination. CD4+ cells underwent separation, giving CD45RA+ naive and CD45RA-negative memory subsets. Trimming removed 4 bases from V and 2 bases from J, with 13 bases in between. This CDR3 has 14 amino acids. The V gene's germline CDR1 is SGHRS and CDR2 YFSETQ. Each PCR replicate from the sorted subsets contained approximately 0.2 ug DNA, which is about 31,000 T cell genomes. The method was immunoSEQ multiplex PCR; TCRdb's version includes in-frame clones alone and lacks a portion of them. The sample shows under 200,000 clones, 80% to 95% of them seen only once.

The chain combines TRBV5-1 with TRBJ2-7; D remains unclear. The receptor was isolated from a woman aged 25 to 39 in good health. The sequenced sample consisted of naive CD4+ T cells sorted from blood. Subset of the sample: CD45RA+ positively selected. The CDR3 reads CASSPDKATYEQYF. Here the CDR3 DNA reads TGCGCCAGCAGCCCTGATAAGGCCACCTACGAGCAGTACTTC. Combining the CDR3 with reference TRBV5-1 and TRBJ2-7 gives the whole variable domain KAGVTQTPRYLIKTRGQQVTLSCSPISGHRSVSWYQQTPGQGLQFLFEYFSETQRNKGNFPGRFSGRQFSNSRSEMNVSTLELGDSALYLCASSPDKATYEQYFGPGTRLTVT.